The entry below gives a single TCR beta chain sequence along with its context. The data derive from a study of blood T cell repertoires in COVID-19. As for the study in general: The cDNA or gDNA used as material had been derived from T cells, B-cell-depleted T cells, or PBMCs.

Profiling relied on immunoSEQ multiplex PCR, and the TCRdb table lists in-frame clones only, not all of them. The sample has 200,000 to 250,000 clones, around 80% seen once. Germline CDR1 LGHDT, CDR2 YNNKEL (reference sequence). This CDR3 is 15 amino acids long. V was clipped by 1 base and J by 1 base; unmatched bases: 1. The sequence derives from a woman between 70 and 85 years old with acute or convalescent COVID-19. The genes are TRBV3-1 (or the pseudogene TRBV3-2) and TRBJ2-3; 8 bases line up with TRBD2. What was sequenced was peripheral blood. CDR3 protein: CASSQAGLGTDTQYF. CDR3 coding DNA: TGTGCCAGCAGCCAAGCGGGACTAGGCACAGATACGCAGTATTTT.